This T cell receptor (beta chain) was documented in a study of T cell responses to AZD1222 COVID-19 vaccine. On the study more broadly: Investigators merged groups given second doses at roughly 4 or roughly 12 weeks.

The study, taken as a whole, reports: Females outnumbered males among donors, who were mostly white British; clonal diversity was possibly underestimated. Unmutated variant regions are reportedly targeted by nearly half of spike-specific TCRs.

This CDR3 is built from 11 residues. V was clipped by 6 bases and J by 6 bases, with 5 bases between them. Per germline, CDR1 MNHEY and CDR2 SVGAGI. Comment on this clone: Its target is unknown.

This table comes from immunoSEQ multiplex PCR, and its TCRdb copy is limited to in-frame clones, with some not included. The profile covers tens of thousands of clones, with roughly 82% appearing a single time and around 18% taken by the ten largest. Sequenced here: peripheral blood, sampled on day 0 of AZD1222 vaccination. This clonotype was obtained from an adult in good health. J is TRBJ2-2 and V is TRBV6-5; TRBD1 is a possible D gene (5 bases). The CDR3 reads CASRGPGELFF. CDR3 nucleotides: TGTGCCAGCAGGGGGCCCGGGGAGCTGTTTTTT.